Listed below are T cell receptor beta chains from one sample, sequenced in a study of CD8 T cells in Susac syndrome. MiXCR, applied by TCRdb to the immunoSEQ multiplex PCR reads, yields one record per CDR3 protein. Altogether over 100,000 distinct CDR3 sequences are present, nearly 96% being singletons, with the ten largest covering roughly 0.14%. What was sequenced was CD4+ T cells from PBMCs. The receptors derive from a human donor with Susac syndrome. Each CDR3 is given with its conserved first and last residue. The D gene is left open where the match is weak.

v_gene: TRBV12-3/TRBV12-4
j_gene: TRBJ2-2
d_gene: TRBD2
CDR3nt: TGTGCCAGCAGTTTCGGGGGGGGCGGGAGGAACACCGGGGAGCTGTTTTTT
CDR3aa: CASSFGGGGRNTGELFF

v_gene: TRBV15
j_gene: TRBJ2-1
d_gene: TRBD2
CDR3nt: TGTGCCATTTCGGGACTAGCGGGAGGCGCCTACAATGAGCAGTTCTTC
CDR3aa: CAISGLAGGAYNEQFF

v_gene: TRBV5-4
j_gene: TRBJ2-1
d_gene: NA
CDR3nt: TGTGCCAGCAGCTGGGGACTGGAGGATGGCGATGAGCAGTTCTTC
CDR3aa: CASSWGLEDGDEQFF

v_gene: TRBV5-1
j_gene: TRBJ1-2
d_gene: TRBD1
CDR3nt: TGCGCCAGCAGCGTACAGGGGGACGGCTATGGCTACACCTTC
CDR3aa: CASSVQGDGYGYTF

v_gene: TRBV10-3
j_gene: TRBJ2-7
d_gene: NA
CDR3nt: TGTGCCATCAGTGAAAGGCGCGTCGAGCAGTACTTC
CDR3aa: CAISERRVEQYF

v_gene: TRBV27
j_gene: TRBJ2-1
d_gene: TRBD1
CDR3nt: TGTGCCAGCATGCCGGGACAGCTATACAATGAGCAGTTCTTC
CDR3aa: CASMPGQLYNEQFF

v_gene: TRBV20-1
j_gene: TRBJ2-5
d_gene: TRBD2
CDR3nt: TGCAGTGCTAGGCTAGCGGTACAAGAGACCCAGTACTTC
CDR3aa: CSARLAVQETQYF

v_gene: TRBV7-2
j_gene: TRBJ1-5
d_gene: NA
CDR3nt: TGTGCCAGCAGCCCAGCGACAGGTTCGCGCCAGCCCCAGCATTTT
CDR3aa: CASSPATGSRQPQHF

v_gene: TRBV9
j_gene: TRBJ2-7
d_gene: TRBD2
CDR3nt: TGTGCCAGCAGCCCCCGGGAGGTAGCGGGATTCTACGAGCAGTACTTC
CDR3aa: CASSPREVAGFYEQYF

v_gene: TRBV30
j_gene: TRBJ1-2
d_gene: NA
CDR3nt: TGTGCCTGGAGTCCGTCATATGGGGATGGCTACACCTTC
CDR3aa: CAWSPSYGDGYTF

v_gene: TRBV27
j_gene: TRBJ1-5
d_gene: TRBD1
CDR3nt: TGTGCCAGCAGTTCCGTACAGGGGACGCAGCCCCAGCATTTT
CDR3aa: CASSSVQGTQPQHF

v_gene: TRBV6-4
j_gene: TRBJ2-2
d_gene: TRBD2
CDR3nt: TGTGCCAGCGGTCCGGGGGGGGGCACCGGGGAGCTGTTTTTT
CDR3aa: CASGPGGGTGELFF

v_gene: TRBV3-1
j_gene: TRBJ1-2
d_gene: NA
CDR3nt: TGTGCCAGCAGCCAGATCTCAGGGTTTCGGTCCTATGGCTACACCTTC
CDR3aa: CASSQISGFRSYGYTF

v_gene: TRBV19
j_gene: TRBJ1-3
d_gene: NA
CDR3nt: TGTGCCAGTCGTCTGGGACACTCTGGAAACACCATATATTTT
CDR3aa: CASRLGHSGNTIYF

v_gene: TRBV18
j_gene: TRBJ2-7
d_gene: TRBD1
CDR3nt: TGTGCCAGCTCAAGGGACAGGCAAGTCGGCTCCTACGAGCAGTACTTC
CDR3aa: CASSRDRQVGSYEQYF

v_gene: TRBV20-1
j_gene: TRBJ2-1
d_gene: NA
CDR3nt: TGCAGTGCTATAGATCGCGGGACCATGAATGAGCAGTTCTTC
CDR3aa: CSAIDRGTMNEQFF

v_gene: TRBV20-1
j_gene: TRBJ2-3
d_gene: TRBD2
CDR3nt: TGCAGTGCTTTCTCCCCTAGCGGGAGGGCCACAGATACGCAGTATTTT
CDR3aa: CSAFSPSGRATDTQYF

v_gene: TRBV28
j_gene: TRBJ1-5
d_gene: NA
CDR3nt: TGTGCCAGCAGTCAACTCAATCAGCCCCAGCATTTT
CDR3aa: CASSQLNQPQHF

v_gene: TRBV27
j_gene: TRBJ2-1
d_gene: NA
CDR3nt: TGTGCCAGCGCTTTAGTAGGGCTTACCCACAATGAGCAGTTCTTC
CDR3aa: CASALVGLTHNEQFF